Below, 31 T cell receptor beta chains from the same sample are listed, as sequenced in a study of T cell clonality in common variable immunodeficiency. Study-wide results and limits: In common variable immunodeficiency, TCR beta chains reportedly carried fewer deletions and N-nucleotide insertions.

Sequencing was performed with immunoSEQ multiplex PCR; in TCRdb, only in-frame clones are kept and a portion is missing. Recorded here are 7,800 or so clones, none singletons. For these receptors, no antigen is known. The material sequenced was peripheral blood mononuclear cells. These receptors were collected from a human donor with common variable immunodeficiency.

There are a few counts of this clone. The sequenced fragment ends 3 residues before the CDR3 boundary, so the rest is inferred from the germline J gene. This chain links TRBV5-4 with TRBJ2-7; 7 nucleotides align to TRBD2. With V trimmed by 3 bases and J by 5 bases, 14 bases remained unmatched. The CDR3 spans 16 residues. CDR1 SGHNT and CDR2 YYREEE come from the germline V gene (reference sequence). The CDR3 here is CASSSPWWRENNEQYF. The CDR3 DNA, read in part, is TGTGCCAGCAGCTCCCCTTGGTGGCGGGAGAATAACGAG.

By sample share, this clone is medium-sized. The CDR3 loop reads CASSLGAGVGSGANVLTF. The covered CDR3 bases are TGCGCCAGCAGCTTGGGGGCAGGTGTCGGATCTGGGGCCAACGTC. The rearrangement links TRBV5-1 to TRBJ2-6; the D is unclear. The read stops 3 residues short of the end of the CDR3; the missing end is completed from the germline J gene. V shed 0 bases and J shed 1 base, with 14 bases lying between them. This CDR3 contains 18 residues. From germline, CDR1 is SGHRS and CDR2 YFSETQ.

This clone has at least ten counts. The read comes to an end 3 residues before the CDR3 does, leaving the germline J gene to fill in the end. J is TRBJ2-5 and V is TRBV11-3; D is perhaps TRBD2 (5 bases). With 7 bases removed from V and 5 bases from J, the gap between germline ends came to 17 bases. CDR3 length equals 14 residues. Germline V gives CDR1 SGHNT, CDR2 YENEEA. The DNA read from the CDR3 is TGTGCCAGCACCTCGTTCGGGGAGCGGGAGACC. This encodes CASTSFGERET. The whole CDR3 reads CASTSFGERETQYF.

On this clone: The read ends 3 residues early relative to the CDR3; the germline J gene fills the gap. The chain links TRBV19 to TRBJ2-4, with 7 bases identical to TRBD2. Per the germline V gene, CDR1 is LNHDA and CDR2 is SQIVND (reference sequence). V shed 1 base, J shed 6 bases, and the junction held 9 bases outside the gene matches. The length of the CDR3 is 16 residues. The chain's CDR3 is CASSIVETSYGNIQYF. The sequenced CDR3 bases are TGTGCCAGTAGTATAGTCGAGACTAGCTACGGAAACATT.

This clone showed up many times. The CDR3 end falls 3 residues outside the read, so it is completed with the germline J gene. The chain couples TRBV7-2 to TRBJ1-2, with 9 nucleotides matching TRBD1. Germline CDR1 SGHTA, CDR2 FQGNSA. Trimming removed 6 bases from V and 6 bases from J; junction bases left unmatched: 5. The CDR3 loop spans 13 amino acids. Here the CDR3 reads CASRRWTGDGYTF. The part of the CDR3 DNA that was read is TGTGCCAGCAGAAGGTGGACAGGGGATGGC.

This clone was recorded at least ten times. The read ends 3 residues early relative to the CDR3; the germline J gene fills the gap. The chain employs TRBV5-1 and TRBJ2-1; TRBD2 might be the D (5 bases). CDR1 SGHRS and CDR2 YFSETQ come from the germline V gene. Trimming pared 5 bases from V and 7 bases from J, leaving 10 bases between. This CDR3 is 12 amino acids long. The sequenced CDR3 bases are TGCGCCAGCAGTGAGGGTTCGAATGAG. It codes for CASSEGSNE. The CDR3 reads in full as CASSEGSNEQFF. Combining the CDR3 with reference TRBV5-1 and TRBJ2-1 gives the whole variable domain KAGVTQTPRYLIKTRGQQVTLSCSPISGHRSVSWYQQTPGQGLQFLFEYFSETQRNKGNFPGRFSGRQFSNSRSEMNVSTLELGDSALYLCASSEGSNEQFFGPGTRLTVL.

This clone was picked up many times. The CDR3 end is not reached by the read, which stops 3 residues before it; the germline J gene fills it in. The chain combines TRBV15 with TRBJ2-1; tentatively, D is TRBD1 or TRBD2 (5 bases each). The V end lost 1 base, the J end lost 2 bases, and 9 bases lay between the germline ends. Germline loops: CDR1 LNHNV, CDR2 YYDKDF (reference sequence). The CDR3 has 15 residues. The CDR3 is CATSRGRGAYNEQFF. Partial CDR3 DNA: TGTGCCACCAGCAGAGGAAGGGGAGCCTACAATGAG.

A note on this clone: With the read ending 3 residues before the CDR3 end, the germline J gene is used to fill in that end. The chain combines TRBV19 with TRBJ2-1, with 13 positions matching TRBD2. The CDR3 contains 14 residues. J was trimmed by 6 bases and V by 6 bases; bases with no gene match: 2. Germline-derived CDR1 and CDR2 are LNHDA and SQIVND (reference sequence). CDR3 region: CASRRLAGGNEQFF. The DNA read from the CDR3 is TGTGCCAGTAGACGACTAGCGGGGGGCAATGAG.

Concerning this clone: Read sequence stops 3 residues before the CDR3 end, and the germline J gene provides the missing end. The chain recombines TRBV7-9 with TRBJ1-1; weak D call: TRBD1 (6 bases). Per the germline V gene, CDR1 is SEHNR and CDR2 is FQNEAQ (reference sequence). The CDR3 loop spans 13 amino acids. CDR3 DNA, as far as it was read: TGTGCCAGCAGCTTAGACCAGGGGACGGAA. This translates into CASSLDQGTE. The whole CDR3 sequence reads CASSLDQGTEAFF.

This clone was counted at least ten times. The read comes to an end 3 residues before the CDR3 does, leaving the germline J gene to fill in the end. V gene TRBV28 combines with J gene TRBJ1-3; a weak D match, TRBD1 (5 bases). Germline assignment: CDR1 MDHEN and CDR2 SYDVKM. CDR3 length equals 17 residues. V was shortened by 2 bases and J by 0 bases, with 14 bases between the two germline ends. Here the CDR3 reads CASSLPGGVGSGNTIYF. The CDR3 DNA, read in part, is TGTGCCAGCAGTTTACCTGGAGGGGTGGGCTCTGGAAACACC.

This clone was counted only a few times. From the germline J gene comes the end of the CDR3, since the read stops 3 residues before it. The rearrangement uses TRBV7-9 and TRBJ1-2; possibly TRBD1 for D (5 bases). Trimming removed 5 bases at V and 4 bases at J, with 11 bases between. Germline V lookup: CDR1 SEHNR, CDR2 FQNEAQ (reference sequence). The CDR3 is 13 amino acids. Incomplete CDR3 DNA: TGTGCCAGCAGCCCTCAGGGATCCTATGGC. Protein: CASSPQGSYG. The entire CDR3 protein is CASSPQGSYGYTF.

This clone was counted only a few times. The CDR3 end is not reached by the read, which stops 3 residues before it; the germline J gene fills it in. The chain combines TRBV20-1 with TRBJ1-5; D might be TRBD1 (6 bases). CDR3 size: 12 residues. Germline V gives CDR1 DFQATT, CDR2 SNEGSKA (reference sequence). With 7 bases removed from V and 4 bases from J, the gap between germline ends came to 11 bases. The CDR3 DNA, read in part, is TGCAGTGGCAAACAGGGTAATCAGCCC. Amino acids: CSGKQGNQP. The whole CDR3 reads CSGKQGNQPQHF.

This clone was observed a handful of times. The read ends 3 residues before the CDR3 terminus; that terminus is restored from the germline J gene. The chain links TRBV20-1 to TRBJ2-5, with 14 bases fitting TRBD2. The V and J ends lost 4 bases and 7 bases, in that order; junction bases with no gene match: 8. Germline loops: CDR1 DFQATT, CDR2 SNEGSKA (reference sequence). There are 15 residues in the CDR3. CDR3 DNA, as far as it was read: TGCAGTGCTAAAGGGACTAGCGGGAGTCCCACGACC. It yields the protein CSAKGTSGSPTT. The whole CDR3 is CSAKGTSGSPTTQYF.

Relative to its sample, this clone is medium-sized. CDR3 in amino acids: CASRTGEITEAFF. CDR3 DNA (partial): TGTGCCAGCAGGACAGGGGAGATCACTGAA. This chain connects TRBV2 to TRBJ1-1; 8 bases are a match to TRBD1. The read comes to an end 3 residues before the CDR3 does, leaving the germline J gene to fill in the end. The trim removed 6 bases at V and 4 bases at J, leaving 4 bases unmatched. The germline V gene has CDR1 SNHLY and CDR2 FYNNEI. The CDR3 consists of 13 residues.

This clone was seen at least ten times. The DNA ends 3 residues before the CDR3 does, and the rest of the CDR3 is filled in from the germline J gene. This chain uses TRBV5-1 with TRBJ1-4, with TRBD1 identical over 8 bases. Germline trimming cut 2 bases from V and 8 bases from J; bases unmatched to any gene: 5. This CDR3 contains 14 residues. Germline CDR1 SGHRS, CDR2 YFSETQ. The CDR3 here is CASSLQGDREKLFF. CDR3 DNA, as far as it was read: TGCGCCAGCAGCTTACAGGGGGATAGGGAAAAA.

There are a few counts of this clone. The CDR3 is cut off 3 residues early in the read; its end comes from the germline J gene. The rearrangement joins TRBV19 to TRBJ2-5; 10 positions match TRBD1. The V gene's germline CDR1 is LNHDA and CDR2 SQIVND (reference sequence). With V trimmed by 5 bases and J by 5 bases, 5 bases remained unmatched. CDR3 length equals 14 residues. The DNA read from the CDR3 is TGTGCCAGTAGTGGACAGGGGGGAGAGGAGACC. Encoded protein: CASSGQGGEET. The whole CDR3 region reads CASSGQGGEETQYF.

As to this clone: The read gets to within 3 residues of the CDR3 end, and the germline J gene fills in the rest. The chain carries TRBV6-4 and TRBJ2-1, with 12 bases that match TRBD2. Germline values: CDR1 MRHNA, CDR2 SNTAGT. The trim removed 7 bases at V and 6 bases at J, leaving 4 bases unmatched. There are 14 residues in the CDR3. CDR3 protein: CASKSSGRANEQFF. The covered CDR3 bases are TGTGCCAGCAAGTCTAGCGGGAGGGCCAATGAG.

This clone was counted between two and nine times. The read comes to an end 3 residues before the CDR3 does, leaving the germline J gene to fill in the end. The chain combines TRBV20-1 with TRBJ1-2; D gene uncertain. Germline assignment: CDR1 DFQATT and CDR2 SNEGSKA (reference sequence). V dropped 1 base and J dropped 1 base, with 7 bases sitting between them. CDR3 length equals 13 residues. Incomplete CDR3 DNA: TGCAGTGCTAGAGTACGCGTTAACTATGGC. Protein sequence: CSARVRVNYG. The entire CDR3 protein is CSARVRVNYGYTF.

Sample share makes this clone medium-sized. The CDR3 end is not reached by the read, which stops 3 residues before it; the germline J gene fills it in. The V gene is TRBV5-4, the J gene TRBJ2-5; 11 bases align to TRBD1. The germline V gene has CDR1 SGHNT and CDR2 YYREEE (reference sequence). The CDR3 extends over 14 amino acids. V lost 4 bases to trimming and J lost 3 bases; unmatched junction nucleotides: 2. Partial CDR3 DNA: TGTGCCAGCAGCGGGGGACAGGGGGAAGAGACC. It is translated as CASSGGQGEET. The CDR3 reads in full as CASSGGQGEETQYF.

For this clone: From the germline J gene comes the end of the CDR3, since the read stops 3 residues before it. The gene calls are TRBV7-9 and TRBJ2-3; unclear D gene. Trimming took off 0 bases at V and 0 bases at J, with 4 bases between the two ends. Germline CDR1 and CDR2: SEHNR and FQNEAQ (reference sequence). The CDR3 has 14 residues. CDR3 loop: CASSLAASTDTQYF. CDR3 bases read: TGTGCCAGCAGCTTAGCGGCAAGCACAGATACG.

As concerns this clone: The CDR3 goes on 3 residues after the read ends, and that part is filled in from the germline J gene. This rearrangement joins TRBV20-1 to TRBJ1-5, with TRBD1 matching over 9 bases. Trimming cost V 3 bases and J 7 bases; bases outside gene matches: 4. The V gene's germline CDR1 is DFQATT and CDR2 SNEGSKA (reference sequence). The CDR3 sequence is 13 residues long. The CDR3 is CSARGQGQQPQHF. The CDR3 DNA, read in part, is TGCAGTGCTAGGGGACAGGGCCAGCAGCCC.

This clone is medium-sized (0.01 to 0.1%) in the sample. Read coverage stops 3 residues before the CDR3 terminus; the germline J gene supplies the remainder. This rearrangement joins TRBV10-3 to TRBJ1-1; D might be TRBD1 (5 bases). CDR3 length: 15 residues. In germline, CDR1 is ENHRY, CDR2 SYGVKD. V lost 6 bases and J 0 bases, leaving 14 bases between the germline ends. CDR3 amino acids: CAIREGGQMNTEAFF. The DNA read from the CDR3 is TGTGCCATCAGGGAAGGAGGACAAATGAACACTGAA.

This clone has a count of ten or more. Coverage ceases 3 residues before the CDR3 finishes, and the germline J gene fills in the end. The chain uses TRBV4-1 and TRBJ2-1, with 14 positions matching TRBD2. CDR3 length: 17 amino acids. Trimming took 4 bases from V and 6 from J; bases not matched to a gene: 8. CDR1 MGHRA and CDR2 YSYEKL come from the germline V gene. The CDR3 here is CASSPTGTSGSVNEQFF. The covered CDR3 bases are TGCGCCAGCAGCCCTACCGGGACTAGCGGGAGCGTCAATGAG.

This clone was seen a few times. The CDR3 goes on 3 residues after the read ends, and that part is filled in from the germline J gene. The rearrangement joins TRBV5-1 to TRBJ2-3, with 14 bases fitting TRBD2. This CDR3 has 19 amino acids. With 4 bases clipped from V and 7 bases from J, the junction kept 17 bases outside the gene matches. Germline V gene sequence: CDR1 SGHRS, CDR2 YFSETQ. The part of the CDR3 DNA that was read is TGCGCCAGCAGCACCCCGGGACTAGCGGGAGCGAGGGTGAGGTATACG. Translated: CASSTPGLAGARVRYT. The whole CDR3 sequence is CASSTPGLAGARVRYTQYF.

By share, this clone counts as medium-sized. The read ends 3 residues early relative to the CDR3; the germline J gene fills the gap. The chain links TRBV11-2 to TRBJ1-2; D gene unclear. Germline V gives CDR1 SGHAT, CDR2 FQNNGV. The CDR3 covers 12 residues. V lost 5 bases to trimming and J lost 6 bases, with 10 bases between them. This CDR3 reads CASSRERNGYTF. The CDR3 bases that were read are TGTGCCAGCAGCCGTGAGCGGAATGGC. Variable domain in full (rest from reference TRBV11-2 and TRBJ1-2): EAGVAQSPRYKIIEKRQSVAFWCNPISGHATLYWYQQILGQGPKLLIQFQNNGVVDDSQLPKDRFSAERLKGVDSTLKIQPAKLEDSAVYLCASSRERNGYTFGSGTRLTVV.

Remarks on this clone: The read terminates 3 residues before the CDR3 end, so the remaining end is supplied by the germline J gene. V usage is TRBV19 and J usage is TRBJ2-3, with 7 bases identical to TRBD1. Germline CDR1 LNHDA, CDR2 SQIVND (reference sequence). CDR3 length: 15 residues. Trimming at V came to 5 bases and at J to 2 bases, leaving 7 bases not matched to a gene. The CDR3 sequence: CASSSRDSPTDTQYF. CDR3 DNA, as far as it was read: TGTGCCAGTAGTTCTCGGGACAGCCCCACAGATACG.

In this sample, this clone is medium-sized. The read terminates 3 residues before the CDR3 end, so the remaining end is supplied by the germline J gene. The chain links TRBV5-4 to TRBJ2-7, with D possibly TRBD2 on 6 matching bases. The CDR3 extends over 14 amino acids. The germline V gene has CDR1 SGHNT and CDR2 YYREEE (reference sequence). Trimming took off 0 bases at V and 2 bases at J, with 9 bases between the two ends. CDR3 DNA (partial): TGTGCCAGCAGCTTGGGACTAGGGGCCTACGAG. Its protein is CASSLGLGAYE. The full CDR3 protein reads CASSLGLGAYEQYF.

This clone was detected only a few times. One end of the junction does not line up with germline, which may come from a read error. The covered CDR3 bases are TGTGCCAGCACTGAAAAGGGTAGTGGCTACGAG. Translating gives CASTEKGSGYE. The entire CDR3 protein reads CASTEKGSGYEQYF. This sequence joins TRBV2 and TRBJ2-7; D is ambiguous. Coverage ceases 3 residues before the CDR3 finishes, and the germline J gene fills in the end. This CDR3 region has 14 residues. Per the germline V gene, CDR1 is SNHLY and CDR2 is FYNNEI.

The sample holds a few counts of this clone. The read ends 3 residues early relative to the CDR3; the germline J gene fills the gap. This chain uses TRBV7-6 with TRBJ2-7; 10 bases are shared with TRBD2. After removal of 4 bases from V and 5 bases from J, the junction contained 2 bases not matched to a gene. The CDR3 runs to 13 residues. The germline V gene encodes CDR1 SGHVS and CDR2 FNYEAQ. CDR3 residues: CASSSGTSDEQYF. The CDR3 DNA, read in part, is TGTGCCAGCAGCTCCGGGACTAGCGACGAG.

This clone was observed a handful of times. The read halts 3 residues ahead of the CDR3 end, with the missing end drawn from the germline J gene. V is TRBV7-9 and J is TRBJ2-1, with a possible D match to TRBD2 (5 bases). This CDR3 has 13 residues. Germline V gene sequence: CDR1 SEHNR, CDR2 FQNEAQ (reference sequence). Deletions cut 8 bases from V and 4 bases from J, with 12 bases between. This CDR3 reads CASVEDSYNEQFF. The sequenced CDR3 bases are TGTGCCAGCGTTGAGGACTCTTACAATGAG.

With regard to this clone: The CDR3 goes on 3 residues after the read ends, and that part is filled in from the germline J gene. J is TRBJ2-1 and V is TRBV18; TRBD2 agrees at 8 bases. The CDR3 sequence is 14 residues long. The V gene's germline CDR1 is KGHSH and CDR2 LQKENI. The J segment lost 7 bases and the V segment lost 7 bases, leaving 9 bases of the junction unmatched. The covered CDR3 bases are TGTGCCAGCTTTCTGAAGCGGGAGCGGAATGAG. This sequence encodes CASFLKRERNE. The entire CDR3 protein is CASFLKRERNEQFF.